A single sample gave rise to the 23 T cell receptor beta chains below, sequenced in a study of T-cell reconstitution after alpha-beta-depleted transplantation in children (dated by TCRdb to 2016 to 2017). The library was built by means of PCR. TCRdb names Illumina HiSeq 2500 as the instrument used. TCR library preparation used molecular barcoding, with unique molecular identifiers applied to normalize quantification of the TCRbeta repertoire. TCRdb trimmed the raw reads at Q25, called clones with MiXCR and kept productive beta chains. Each entry merges the rows of one CDR3 protein and shows their most common DNA and genes. The sample has around 250,000 distinct CDR3 sequences on record, around 8% of them singletons. The ten largest clones take up approximately 6% of the sample. What this sample's treatment or condition label stands for: allogeneic hematopoietic cell transplantation with graft depleted of TCRalphabeta T cells and CD19 B cells.

Source: PBMCs, mostly from graft donor cells, taken 180 days after TCRalphabeta/CD19-depleted stem cell transplant. These receptors came from a male patient younger than 18 who had a stem cell transplant for acute lymphoblastic leukemia, so the T cells may come from the graft donor.

This clonotype was recorded at least ten times. V usage is TRBV7-2 and J usage is TRBJ1-5; 8 bases align to TRBD1. From germline, CDR1 is SGHTA and CDR2 FQGNSA. V lost 1 base, J lost 6 bases, and 5 bases stayed unmatched. The CDR3 has 15 residues. CDR3: CASSLGTGNGQPQHF. The CDR3 DNA reads TGTGCCAGCAGCTTAGGGACAGGGAACGGTCAGCCCCAGCATTTT.

This clonotype showed up many times. This CDR3 fails to terminate in the conserved phenylalanine or tryptophan, so it likely reflects a read error. The DNA is omitted, as the CDR3 cannot be located on it reliably, and the CDR3 follows TCRdb's listing. The gene calls are TRBV15 and TRBJ1-4; no DNA check was done on the table's D call, TRBD1. Germline V gene data show CDR1 as LNHNV and CDR2 as YYDKDF (reference sequence). Both ends counted, the CDR3 spans 9 residues. The CDR3: CADLDRPFV.

This clonotype was recorded at least ten times. J is TRBJ2-3 and V is TRBV5-1; the D gene is possibly TRBD2 (6 bases). Germline V gives CDR1 SGHRS, CDR2 YFSETQ. V dropped 5 bases and J dropped 2 bases, with 9 bases sitting between them. The CDR3 totals 13 residues. The CDR3 DNA reads as TGCGCCAGCAGATCGGGGGACACAGATACGCAGTATTTT. Residues: CASRSGDTDTQYF.

In this sample, this clonotype turned up a few times. The chain uses TRBV5-5 and TRBJ2-2; 11 nucleotides line up with TRBD1. The CDR3 totals 16 residues. Looked up from germline, CDR1 is SGHKS and CDR2 is YYEKEE (reference sequence). V trimming: 3 bases; J trimming: 7 bases; junction bases outside the gene matches: 8. Written as DNA, the CDR3 is TGTGCCAGCAGCTCAGTGGACAGGGGGCCTGGCGGGGAGCTGTTTTTT. Protein product: CASSSVDRGPGGELFF.

Details on this clonotype: This may be a read error, as it is one base from a much larger clone. The CDR3 loop reads CCARGSSGRGDTDTQYF. For the CDR3, the DNA is TGCTGTGCTAGAGGTTCTAGCGGGAGGGGGGACACAGATACGCAGTATTTT. The chain uses TRBV20-1 and TRBJ2-3; 12 nucleotides line up with TRBD2. The length of the CDR3 is 17 residues. Germline CDR1 reads DFQATT; CDR2 reads SNEGSKA (reference sequence).

This clonotype showed up many times. The V call is TRBV12-3 or TRBV12-4, the J call TRBJ2-3, with unresolved D. The CDR3 consists of 11 residues. V gave up 7 bases and J gave up 7 bases, with 9 bases separating them. CDR3 sequence (DNA): TGTGCCAGCACCCGCTCGTATACGCAGTATTTT. It specifies CASTRSYTQYF.

This clonotype has a count of ten or more. The chain uses TRBV12-3 or TRBV12-4 and TRBJ1-5, with unresolved D. The ends were cut back, 2 bases at V and 2 bases at J, with 7 bases in the middle. This CDR3 contains 14 residues. The CDR3: CASSLKIRNQPQHF. CDR3 coding DNA: TGTGCCAGCAGTTTAAAGATACGCAATCAGCCCCAGCATTTT.

This clonotype was recorded at least ten times. This chain links TRBV28 with TRBJ1-1; 9 positions match TRBD1. V shed 6 bases and J 9 bases; nucleotides not matched to a gene: 8. The germline V gene encodes CDR1 MDHEN and CDR2 SYDVKM. CDR3 length: 13 amino acids. The CDR3 spells CASRGLGTGKAFF. The CDR3 DNA reads TGTGCCAGCAGGGGGTTAGGGACAGGGAAAGCTTTCTTT.

This clonotype was observed many times. The V gene is TRBV7-3, the J gene TRBJ2-2; 13 nucleotides match TRBD2. V lost 3 bases to trimming and J lost 7 bases; unmatched junction nucleotides: 2. Germline lookup yields CDR1 SGHTA and CDR2 FQGTGA. The CDR3 is made up of 15 amino acids. In DNA form, the CDR3 reads TGTGCCAGCAGCTTGACTAGCGGGGGGATCGGGGAGCTGTTTTTT. Its protein is CASSLTSGGIGELFF.

This clonotype was seen at least ten times. The chain employs TRBV3-1 and TRBJ2-1; TRBD2 is a possible D gene (5 bases). V lost 0 bases and J 12 bases, leaving 15 bases between the germline ends. The CDR3 length is 14 residues. CDR1 is LGHDT, CDR2 YNNKEL, per germline (reference sequence). The CDR3 reads CASSQDWASFRQFF. CDR3 nucleotides: TGTGCCAGCAGCCAAGATTGGGCTAGCTTTAGGCAGTTCTTC.

This clonotype was recorded at least ten times. At one boundary the junction diverges from the germline segment, which might be a read error. This chain uses TRBV24-1 with TRBJ2-3; 9 bases fit TRBD2. CDR1 and CDR2 from the germline V gene are KGHDR and SFDVKD. The CDR3 totals 12 residues. As DNA, the CDR3 is TGTGCCACCAGTGACGGCGGGAGGGAGGCGAATTTT. Protein: CATSDGGREANF.

This clonotype was detected ten times or more. The chain carries TRBV6-5 and TRBJ2-1; perhaps TRBD2 as D (6 bases). Germline V gives CDR1 MNHEY, CDR2 SVGAGI. V was clipped by 1 base and J by 6 bases, with 13 bases between them. The CDR3 spans 15 residues. The CDR3 DNA follows: TGTGCCAGCAGTTACTTCGGAGGGACCGGCAATGAGCAGTTCTTC. It yields the protein CASSYFGGTGNEQFF.

This clonotype was counted ten times or more. The rearrangement joins TRBV6-5 to TRBJ1-5, with D maybe TRBD1 (6 bases). Trimming took off 4 bases at V and 3 bases at J, with 10 bases between the two ends. This CDR3 contains 14 residues. Germline CDR1 and CDR2: MNHEY and SVGAGI. CDR3 region: CASSFTGINQPQHF. In nucleotides, the CDR3 is TGTGCCAGCAGTTTCACAGGGATCAATCAGCCCCAGCATTTT.

Ten or more counts support this clonotype. This rearrangement joins TRBV4-2 to TRBJ2-3, with 10 bases fitting TRBD2. The CDR3 totals 17 residues. Losses at the gene ends were 1 base for V and 2 bases for J; bases not matched to a gene: 6. Per germline, CDR1 LGHNA and CDR2 YNFKEQ. CDR3 in DNA: TGTGCCAGCAGCCAAGCAGTACTAGCGGGGTTCACAGATACGCAGTATTTT. Translated: CASSQAVLAGFTDTQYF.

In this sample, this clonotype turned up many times. This sequence joins TRBV7-6 and TRBJ2-3, with D tentatively TRBD1 (6 bases). Trimming stripped 0 bases from V and 3 bases from J, with 19 bases between. The CDR3 has 18 amino acids. The germline CDR1 and CDR2 sequences are SGHVS and FNYEAQ. Written as DNA, the CDR3 is TGTGCCAGCAGCTTAGCGTTACGAAACAGGGTTGGGACAGATACGCAGTATTTT. Its translation is CASSLALRNRVGTDTQYF.

This clonotype was detected ten times or more. The V gene is TRBV29-1, the J gene TRBJ1-1; D is perhaps TRBD1 (5 bases). Trimming removed 5 bases at V and 6 bases at J, with 16 bases between. Germline-derived CDR1 and CDR2 are SQVTM and ANQGSEA. This CDR3 has 13 residues. The CDR3 sequence is CSVSAGSRAEAFF. CDR3 in DNA: TGCAGCGTTTCGGCAGGGTCAAGGGCTGAAGCTTTCTTT. The entire variable domain, with the rest obtained from reference TRBV29-1 and TRBJ1-1, is as follows: SAVISQKPSRDICQRGTSLTIQCQVDSQVTMMFWYRQQPGQSLTLIATANQGSEATYESGFVIDKFPISRPNLTFSTLTVSNMSPEDSSIYLCSVSAGSRAEAFFGQGTRLTVV.

On this clonotype itself: A clone one base away is much larger, so this may be a read error. This rearrangement joins TRBV7-8 to TRBJ2-1; TRBD1 or TRBD2 may be the D gene (7 bases each). The CDR3 has 19 residues. Germline-derived CDR1 and CDR2 are SGHVS and FQNEAQ. The ends were cut back, 5 bases at V and 2 bases at J, with 25 bases in the middle. CDR3 loop: CASSDRRGRRENTYNEQFF. CDR3 nucleotides: TGTGCCAGCAGCGACAGAAGGGGGCGGCGGGAGAATACCTACAATGAGCAGTTCTTC.

This clonotype was recorded at least ten times. This chain connects TRBV25-1 to TRBJ2-1, with TRBD2 identical over 8 bases. V gave up 3 bases and J gave up 10 bases; unmatched junction bases: 8. The CDR3 consists of 14 residues. Germline CDR1 is MGHDK and CDR2 is SYGVNS. The CDR3 nucleotides are TGTGCCAGCAGTGAGGTAATCGGGAGGGGAGAGCAGTTCTTC. This codes for CASSEVIGRGEQFF.

At least ten counts were recorded for this clonotype. The V and J genes are TRBV2 and TRBJ2-4; 12 bases map to TRBD2. This CDR3 is built from 19 residues. With V trimmed by 6 bases and J by 1 base, 13 bases remained unmatched. Germline CDR1 is SNHLY and CDR2 is FYNNEI. In DNA, the CDR3 is TGTGCCAGCAGCAAAACTAGCGGGGGGCTCCTGAGGGCCAAAAACATTCAGTACTTC. Protein sequence: CASSKTSGGLLRAKNIQYF.

This clonotype has at least ten counts. The chain combines TRBV24-1 with TRBJ2-7; possible D gene TRBD1, 5 bases. Germline CDR1 reads KGHDR; CDR2 reads SFDVKD. Trimming stripped 3 bases from V and 3 bases from J, with 8 bases between. This CDR3 contains 13 residues. For the CDR3, the DNA is TGTGCCACCAGTGATCCCCAGGGCTACGAGCAGTACTTC. As protein: CATSDPQGYEQYF.

Only a few counts were recorded for this clonotype. V gene TRBV2 combines with J gene TRBJ2-3; D unclear. CDR3 length: 12 residues. From germline, CDR1 is SNHLY and CDR2 FYNNEI. V was clipped by 8 bases and J by 2 bases, with 8 bases between them. The CDR3 nucleotides read TGTGCCAGCGAGAGCGACACAGATACGCAGTATTTT. This gives the protein CASESDTDTQYF.

This clonotype was found many times. V and J are TRBV12-3 or TRBV12-4 and TRBJ1-5; D is ambiguous. V was shortened by 3 bases and J by 5 bases, with 8 bases between the two germline ends. The CDR3 has 13 amino acids. Written as DNA, the CDR3 is TGTGCCAGCAGTTTGGACGAGGATCAGCCCCAGCATTTT. As protein: CASSLDEDQPQHF.

In this sample, this clonotype turned up many times. The V call is TRBV10-3, the J call TRBJ1-5; 12 bases line up with TRBD1. Trimming removed 2 bases from V and 2 bases from J; junction bases left unmatched: 7. The germline gives CDR1 ENHRY, CDR2 SYGVKD. The CDR3 is 18 residues long. The CDR3 protein is CAISEGTGGSPGNQPQHF. In nucleotides, the CDR3 is TGTGCCATCAGTGAGGGGACAGGGGGCTCCCCCGGCAATCAGCCCCAGCATTTT.